Described below is a single T cell receptor (beta chain) sequence and its context. Germline loops: CDR1 MGHRA, CDR2 YSYEKL. The V gene lost 4 bases and the J gene lost 5 bases, with 11 bases spanning the gap. This CDR3 is 13 amino acids long. The data were obtained in a study of T cell responses to AZD1222 COVID-19 vaccine. TCRdb's table, derived via immunoSEQ multiplex PCR, lists solely in-frame clones and lacks some. The table shows 180,000 or so clones, with roughly 92% occurring only once. J is TRBJ2-5 and V is TRBV4-1; D not resolved. The source was peripheral blood, collected 28 days after the second AZD1222 dose. The sequence was collected from an adult who received the AZD1222 COVID-19 vaccine. CDR3 in DNA: TGCGCCAGCAGCCTGCAGCTGGTGGAGACCCAGTACTTC. Protein sequence: CASSLQLVETQYF.